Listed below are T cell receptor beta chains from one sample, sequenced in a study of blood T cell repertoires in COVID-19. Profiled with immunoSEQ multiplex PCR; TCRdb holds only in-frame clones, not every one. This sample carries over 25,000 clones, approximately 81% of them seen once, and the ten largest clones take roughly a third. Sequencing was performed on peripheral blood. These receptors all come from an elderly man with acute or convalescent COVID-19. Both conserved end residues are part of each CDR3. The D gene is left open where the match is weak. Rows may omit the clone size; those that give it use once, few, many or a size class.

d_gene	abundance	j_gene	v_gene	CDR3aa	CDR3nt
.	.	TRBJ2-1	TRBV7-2	CASSPSSLYNEQFF	TGTGCCAGCAGCCCCTCTTCCCTCTACAATGAGCAGTTCTTC
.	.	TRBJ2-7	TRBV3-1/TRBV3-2	CASSPNLNYEQYF	TGTGCCAGCAGCCCTAATCTCAACTACGAGCAGTACTTC
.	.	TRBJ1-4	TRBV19	CASGGFEKLFF	TGTGCCTCGGGAGGCTTTGAAAAACTGTTTTTT
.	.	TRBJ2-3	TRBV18	CASSRQSQGTDTQYF	TGTGCCAGCTCACGACAGAGCCAGGGCACAGATACGCAGTATTTT
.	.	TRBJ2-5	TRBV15	CATSRALTGGGETQYF	TGTGCCACCAGCAGAGCCCTTACAGGGGGAGGGGAGACCCAGTACTTC
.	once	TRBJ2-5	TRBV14	CASSGGTSSETQYF	TGTGCCAGCAGTGGCGGGACTTCCTCAGAGACCCAGTACTTC
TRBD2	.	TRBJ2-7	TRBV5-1	CASRTSGGPYEQYF	TGCGCCAGCAGGACTAGCGGGGGACCCTACGAGCAGTACTTC
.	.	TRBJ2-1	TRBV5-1	CASSLTSGTNSYNEQFF	TGCGCCAGCAGCTTGACCTCTGGGACAAACTCCTACAATGAGCAGTTCTTC
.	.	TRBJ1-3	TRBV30	CAWKQQGPGNTIYF	TGTGCCTGGAAGCAGCAGGGCCCTGGAAACACCATATATTTT
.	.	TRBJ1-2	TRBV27	CASSLYQGGYGYTF	TGTGCCAGCAGTTTATACCAGGGTGGCTATGGCTACACCTTC
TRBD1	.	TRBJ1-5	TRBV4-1	CASSQDTGGRNQPQHF	TGCGCCAGCAGCCAAGATACAGGGGGTCGCAATCAGCCCCAGCATTTT
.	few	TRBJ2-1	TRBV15	CATSRDLSTRQFF	TGTGCCACCAGCAGAGATCTATCGACAAGACAGTTCTTC
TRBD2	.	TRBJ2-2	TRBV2	CAGGITGELFF	TGTGCGGGGGGGATCACCGGGGAGCTGTTTTTT
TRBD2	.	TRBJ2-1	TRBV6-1	CASSEAVASGMAPFF	TGTGCCAGCAGTGAAGCCGTGGCTAGCGGGATGGCCCCGTTCTTC
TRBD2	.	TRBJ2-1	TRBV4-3	CASSLSGGVYNEQFF	TGCGCCAGCAGCCTAAGCGGGGGGGTTTACAATGAGCAGTTCTTC
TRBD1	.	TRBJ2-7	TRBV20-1	CSAFTGDEQYF	TGCAGTGCTTTTACAGGGGATGAGCAGTACTTC
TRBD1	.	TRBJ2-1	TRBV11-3	CASSNRDRGGEQFF	TGTGCCAGCAGCAACCGGGACAGGGGTGGCGAGCAGTTCTTC
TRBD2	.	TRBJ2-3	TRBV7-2	CASSLSAGGKAQYF	TGTGCCAGCAGCTTATCAGCGGGAGGGAAGGCGCAGTATTTT
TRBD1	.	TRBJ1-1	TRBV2	CASSIRDRRNTEAFF	TGTGCCAGCAGTATAAGGGACAGGAGGAACACTGAAGCTTTCTTT
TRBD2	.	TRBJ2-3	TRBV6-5	CASTRGGTSENTQYF	TGTGCCAGCACTCGAGGCGGGACTAGTGAAAATACGCAGTATTTT
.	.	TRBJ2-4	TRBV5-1	CASSAIQGAGIQYF	TGCGCCAGCAGCGCGATACAGGGTGCCGGCATTCAGTACTTC
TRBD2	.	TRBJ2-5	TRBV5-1	CASSPSGEGTQYF	TGCGCCAGCAGCCCTAGCGGGGAGGGGACCCAGTACTTC
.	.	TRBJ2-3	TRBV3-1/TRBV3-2	CASSQDLDTQYF	TGTGCCAGCAGCCAAGATCTGGATACGCAGTATTTT
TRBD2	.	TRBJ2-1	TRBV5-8	CASSLAGLAGATYNEQFF	TGTGCCAGCAGCTTGGCAGGACTAGCGGGGGCAACGTACAATGAGCAGTTCTTC
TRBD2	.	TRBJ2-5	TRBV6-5	CASATLHSGGETQYF	TGTGCCAGCGCGACCCTCCACAGCGGGGGAGAGACCCAGTACTTC
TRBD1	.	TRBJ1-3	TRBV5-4	CASSPGTASYVGNTIYF	TGTGCCAGCAGCCCGGGGACAGCTTCATACGTCGGAAACACCATATATTTT
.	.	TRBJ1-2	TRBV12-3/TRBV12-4	CATTREGNYGYTF	TGTGCCACCACCCGGGAGGGGAACTATGGCTACACCTTC
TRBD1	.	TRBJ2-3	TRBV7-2	CASSLDRADTQYF	TGTGCCAGCAGCCTGGACAGGGCAGATACGCAGTATTTT
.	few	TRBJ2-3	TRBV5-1	CASSLGRERYTDTQYF	TGCGCCAGCAGCTTAGGACGGGAAAGATACACAGATACGCAGTATTTT
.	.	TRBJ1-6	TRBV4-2	CASSQDLTDLTFYSPLHF	TGTGCCAGCAGCCAAGATCTGACCGACTTGACGTTTTATTCACCCCTCCACTTT
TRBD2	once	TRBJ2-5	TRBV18	CASSPPAGGETQYF	TGTGCCAGCTCACCACCGGCGGGGGGCGAGACCCAGTACTTC
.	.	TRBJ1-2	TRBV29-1	CSVDRANYGYTF	TGCAGCGTTGACCGAGCTAACTATGGCTACACCTTC
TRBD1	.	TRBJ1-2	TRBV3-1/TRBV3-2	CASSQEGRSTGGYGYTF	TGTGCCAGCAGCCAAGAAGGGAGATCGACAGGGGGCTATGGCTACACCTTC
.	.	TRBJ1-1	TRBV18	CASSPGMNTEAFF	TGTGCCAGCTCGCCGGGAATGAACACTGAAGCTTTCTTT
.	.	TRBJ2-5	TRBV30	CACNRQGGETQYF	TGTGCCTGCAATCGACAGGGAGGAGAGACCCAGTACTTC
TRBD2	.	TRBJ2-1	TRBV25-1	CASSEPGVAGANEQFF	TGTGCCAGCAGTGAACCGGGGGTAGCGGGGGCGAATGAGCAGTTCTTC